These T cell receptor beta chains were read from a single sample in a study of Ad26.COV2.S vaccination and SARS-CoV-2 variants. Generated by immunoSEQ multiplex PCR, the TCRdb table keeps only in-frame clones and is missing some. The table lists roughly 320,000 clones, over 75% of them singletons. The sequenced sample was peripheral blood, obtained in a trial of Ad26.COV2.S vaccine versus placebo. All receptors derive from a person between 18 and 65 years old who received the Ad26.COV2.S COVID-19 vaccine or a placebo. Each CDR3 is given with its conserved first and last residue. Each record gives: J gene, V gene, clone size, D gene, CDR3 protein, CDR3 DNA. D genes are given only for firm matches. Part of the rows lack a size; the others show once, few, many or a class for expanded clones.

TRBJ2-3,TRBV5-1,.,.,CASSLEGGRTDTQYF,TGCGCCAGCAGCCTCGAGGGGGGTCGCACAGATACGCAGTATTTT
TRBJ1-4,TRBV4-3,.,.,CASSQDRNNEKLFF,TGCGCCAGCAGCCAAGATCGCAATAATGAAAAACTGTTTTTT
TRBJ2-2,TRBV9,once,.,CASSVAVNTGELFF,TGTGCCAGCAGCGTTGCTGTGAACACCGGGGAGCTGTTTTTT
TRBJ2-2,TRBV30,.,TRBD2,CAWSKTSGGPGELFF,TGTGCCTGGTCAAAGACTAGCGGGGGGCCCGGGGAGCTGTTTTTT
TRBJ2-3,TRBV4-1,.,.,CASSQGHGLPDTQYF,TGCGCCAGCAGCCAGGGTCATGGGTTACCAGATACGCAGTATTTT
TRBJ1-2,TRBV9,.,.,CASSATGFYGYTF,TGTGCCAGCAGCGCAACAGGGTTCTATGGCTACACCTTC
TRBJ1-2,TRBV5-1,.,TRBD1,CASRDGTEHSYGYTF,TGCGCCAGCAGGGACGGGACAGAACATTCCTATGGCTACACCTTC
TRBJ1-2,TRBV5-4,.,.,CASRLQGNYGYTF,TGTGCCAGCAGACTGCAGGGGAACTATGGCTACACCTTC
TRBJ2-3,TRBV4-2,.,TRBD2,CASSHEGGLTDTQYF,TGTGCCAGCAGCCACGAGGGAGGGTTAACAGATACGCAGTATTTT
TRBJ2-1,TRBV19,.,TRBD2,CASTKKVPDRASGGLGREQFF,TGTGCCAGTACCAAAAAGGTCCCGGACAGAGCTAGCGGGGGGCTCGGGAGGGAGCAGTTCTTC
TRBJ1-1,TRBV12-3/TRBV12-4,.,TRBD1,CASSPGTGVGAFF,TGTGCCAGCAGTCCCGGGACAGGGGTAGGAGCTTTCTTT
TRBJ1-3,TRBV5-4,few,.,CASSLIGNTIYF,TGTGCCAGCAGCTTGATTGGAAACACCATATATTTT
TRBJ1-2,TRBV7-2,.,TRBD1,CASSSRTGTYGYTF,TGTGCCAGCAGCTCGAGGACAGGGACCTATGGCTACACCTTC
TRBJ2-7,TRBV5-1,.,TRBD1,CASSLDGQGIQDADEQYF,TGCGCCAGCAGCTTGGACGGACAGGGGATCCAGGACGCTGACGAGCAGTACTTC
TRBJ1-5,TRBV5-6,.,.,CASSLNGRSNQPQHF,TGTGCCAGCAGCTTGAACGGGAGGAGCAATCAGCCCCAGCATTTT
TRBJ2-1,TRBV7-3,.,.,CASSWGASNNEQFF,TGTGCCAGCAGCTGGGGGGCCTCAAACAATGAGCAGTTCTTC
TRBJ2-7,TRBV4-1,few,.,CASSLNTGTTYEQYF,TGCGCCAGCAGCCTGAACACCGGGACAACCTACGAGCAGTACTTC
TRBJ2-3,TRBV9,.,.,CASSTEARSTDTQYF,TGTGCCAGCAGCACCGAAGCGCGTAGCACAGATACGCAGTATTTT
TRBJ1-5,TRBV25-1,.,.,CASSEPSWDGQPQHF,TGTGCCAGCAGTGAACCATCGTGGGACGGTCAGCCCCAGCATTTT
TRBJ2-7,TRBV12-3/TRBV12-4,.,TRBD1,CASSYGTAYEQYF,TGTGCCAGCAGTTACGGGACAGCCTACGAGCAGTACTTC
TRBJ2-7,TRBV7-9,once,.,CASVGAYEQYF,TGTGCCAGCGTGGGCGCCTACGAGCAGTACTTC
TRBJ2-1,TRBV6-5,.,TRBD2,CASRRGLAGGHEQFF,TGTGCCAGCAGGCGCGGACTAGCGGGGGGACATGAGCAGTTCTTC
TRBJ2-3,TRBV4-2,.,TRBD2,CASSQDPSGGAFDTQYF,TGTGCCAGCAGCCAAGATCCAAGCGGGGGGGCCTTTGATACGCAGTATTTT
TRBJ1-1,TRBV9,.,.,CASSNQGLTEAFF,TGTGCCAGCAGCAACCAGGGGTTGACTGAAGCTTTCTTT
TRBJ2-5,TRBV20-1,.,.,CSASSVQETQYF,TGCAGTGCTAGTTCGGTCCAAGAGACCCAGTACTTC
TRBJ1-1,TRBV7-2,.,.,CASSLVTGSAEAFF,TGTGCCAGCAGCTTAGTTACGGGGAGCGCTGAAGCTTTCTTT
TRBJ2-7,TRBV13,.,.,CASSLGDRYTYEQYF,TGTGCCAGCAGCTTAGGGGACCGGTACACCTACGAGCAGTACTTC
TRBJ2-3,TRBV7-9,once,TRBD2,CASSSGVAGATDTQYF,TGTGCCAGCAGCTCAGGGGTAGCGGGAGCCACAGATACGCAGTATTTT
TRBJ1-1,TRBV4-1,few,.,CASSQDQGFISEAFF,TGCGCCAGCAGCCAAGATCAGGGTTTCATATCTGAAGCTTTCTTT
TRBJ1-5,TRBV5-4,.,.,CASSLGGPGGNQPQHF,TGTGCCAGCAGCTTGGGAGGGCCCGGTGGCAATCAGCCCCAGCATTTT
TRBJ1-1,TRBV19,.,.,CASRPSGQMNTEAFF,TGTGCCAGTAGGCCTTCGGGACAAATGAACACTGAAGCTTTCTTT
TRBJ1-6,TRBV18,.,TRBD1,CASSPVGQGTSSYNSPLHF,TGTGCCAGCTCACCGGTTGGACAGGGAACCAGCTCCTATAATTCACCCCTCCACTTT
TRBJ2-5,TRBV11-3,.,.,CASSLGHLQETQYF,TGTGCCAGCAGCCTGGGACACCTCCAAGAGACCCAGTACTTC
TRBJ2-7,TRBV7-2,.,TRBD1,CASRLTGGQYEQYF,TGTGCCAGCAGGTTAACAGGGGGCCAGTACGAGCAGTACTTC
TRBJ1-5,TRBV7-9,.,.,CASSPQTGSQHF,TGTGCCAGCAGCCCCCAGACAGGCTCACAGCATTTT
TRBJ1-2,TRBV12-3/TRBV12-4,.,.,CASSSGYGYTF,TGTGCCAGCAGTTCAGGCTATGGCTACACCTTC
TRBJ2-7,TRBV4-2,once,TRBD2,CASSPIGIAGGEIYEQYF,TGTGCCAGCAGCCCCATCGGGATAGCGGGGGGCGAAATCTACGAGCAGTACTTC
TRBJ1-5,TRBV28,once,.,CATTPTGMKDQPQHF,TGTGCCACCACTCCGACGGGCATGAAGGATCAGCCCCAGCATTTT
TRBJ2-7,TRBV2,.,TRBD2,CASSEAGGTSGDEQYF,TGTGCCAGCAGTGAAGCGGGGGGGACTAGCGGGGACGAGCAGTACTTC
TRBJ2-7,TRBV4-3,.,TRBD1,CASSRWTGVYEQYF,TGCGCCAGCAGCCGCTGGACAGGGGTCTACGAGCAGTACTTC
TRBJ1-1,TRBV9,.,.,CASSVTWGADTEAFF,TGTGCCAGCAGCGTGACTTGGGGGGCAGACACTGAAGCTTTCTTT